What follows describes a single TCR beta chain. This CDR3 spans 15 amino acids. V lost 1 base and J 1 base, leaving 10 bases between the germline ends. The germline gives CDR1 LGHNA, CDR2 YNFKEQ. Repertoires were generated with immunoSEQ multiplex PCR, while TCRdb's copy carries only in-frame clones and drops some. The sample yields about 660,000 clones, 70% to 90% seen once. This record belongs to a study of shared T cell receptors in the human thymus. The data were also submitted as part of a second study, on human thymus T cells. Per that paper: From resections taken during corrective heart surgery, the thymus tissue was obtained. Thymic as well as blood repertoires seemed to favor certain V and J genes unevenly.

Sequenced material: thymocytes. The sequence came from a boy in the first two years of life with a congenital heart defect. The J gene is TRBJ2-5, the V gene TRBV4-2; TRBD2 is a possible D gene (6 bases). The CDR3 loop reads CASSQGSSGQETQYF. CDR3 bases: TGTGCCAGCAGCCAAGGTAGTAGCGGCCAAGAGACCCAGTACTTC.